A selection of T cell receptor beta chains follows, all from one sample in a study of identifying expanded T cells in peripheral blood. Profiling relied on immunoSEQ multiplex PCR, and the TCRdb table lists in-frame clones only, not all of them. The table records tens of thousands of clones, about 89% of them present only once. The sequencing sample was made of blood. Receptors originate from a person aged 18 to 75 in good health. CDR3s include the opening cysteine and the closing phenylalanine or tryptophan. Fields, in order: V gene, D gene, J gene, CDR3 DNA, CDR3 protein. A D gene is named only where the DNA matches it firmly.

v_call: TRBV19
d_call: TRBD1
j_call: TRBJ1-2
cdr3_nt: TGTGCCAGTATCGGTGGGACAGCCTATGGCTACACCTTC
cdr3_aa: CASIGGTAYGYTF

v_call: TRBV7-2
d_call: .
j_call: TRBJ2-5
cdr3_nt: TGTGCCAGCAGCTTAACGATGCCAGGGGCTGAGACCCAGTACTTC
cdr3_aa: CASSLTMPGAETQYF

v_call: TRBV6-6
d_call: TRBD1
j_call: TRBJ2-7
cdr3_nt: TGTGCCAGCAGTCCCGGGGACAGGGCGACCTACGAGCAGTACTTC
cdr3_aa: CASSPGDRATYEQYF

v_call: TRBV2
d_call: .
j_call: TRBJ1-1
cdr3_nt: TGTGCCAGCAGGCCCCGGACAGCCACTGAAGCTTTCTTT
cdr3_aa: CASRPRTATEAFF

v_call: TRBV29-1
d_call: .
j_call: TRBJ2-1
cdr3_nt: TGCAGCGTTGGAAGATTCGTTGCGGGGGCCCACTACAATGAGCAGTTCTTC
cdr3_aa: CSVGRFVAGAHYNEQFF

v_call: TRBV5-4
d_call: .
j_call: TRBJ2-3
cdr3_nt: TGTGCCAGCAGCTTGGCGGGCGCAGATACGCAGTATTTT
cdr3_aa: CASSLAGADTQYF

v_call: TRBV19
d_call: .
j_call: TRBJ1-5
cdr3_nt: TGTGCCAGTAGTATAGTTATATTCGGCAATCAGCCCCAGCATTTT
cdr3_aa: CASSIVIFGNQPQHF

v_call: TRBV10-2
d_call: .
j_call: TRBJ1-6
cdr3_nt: TGCGCCAGCAGTGAGCTGTACAGGGAAGATTCACCCCTCCACTTT
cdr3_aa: CASSELYREDSPLHF

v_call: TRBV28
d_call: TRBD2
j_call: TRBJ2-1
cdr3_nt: TGTGCCAGCAGGACCGAATATGGACTAGCGGGGGGAAATGAGCAGTTCTTC
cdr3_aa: CASRTEYGLAGGNEQFF

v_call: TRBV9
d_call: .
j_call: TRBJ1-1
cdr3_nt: TGTGCCAGCAGCGTAGAGGGGGTTTCGAACACTGAAGCTTTCTTT
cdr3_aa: CASSVEGVSNTEAFF

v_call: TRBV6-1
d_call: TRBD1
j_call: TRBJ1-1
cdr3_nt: TGTGCCAGCGACAGGGGGTGGACTGAAGCTTTCTTT
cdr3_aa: CASDRGWTEAFF